A single T cell receptor beta chain is shown here with its context. What it binds is not known. These data come from a study of T cell responses to AZD1222 COVID-19 vaccine. Whole-study results and caveats: Only six AZD1222 recipients tested seropositive at baseline.

The protocol was immunoSEQ multiplex PCR, while the TCRdb copy is restricted to in-frame clones and leaves out a portion. Of 95,000 to 100,000 clones in the sample, more than 70% were seen once. The CDR3 extends over 12 amino acids. Germline CDR1 MDHEN, CDR2 SYDVKM. Trimming cost V 6 bases and J 5 bases, with 11 bases left between them. The receptor was derived from an adult who received the AZD1222 COVID-19 vaccine. The sequencing here drew on peripheral blood, taken 28 days after the second AZD1222 dose. The rearrangement links TRBV28 to TRBJ2-7; a weak D match, TRBD2 (6 bases). The CDR3 reads CASRVRGNEQYF. In DNA form, the CDR3 reads TGTGCCAGCAGGGTACGGGGGAACGAGCAGTACTTC.